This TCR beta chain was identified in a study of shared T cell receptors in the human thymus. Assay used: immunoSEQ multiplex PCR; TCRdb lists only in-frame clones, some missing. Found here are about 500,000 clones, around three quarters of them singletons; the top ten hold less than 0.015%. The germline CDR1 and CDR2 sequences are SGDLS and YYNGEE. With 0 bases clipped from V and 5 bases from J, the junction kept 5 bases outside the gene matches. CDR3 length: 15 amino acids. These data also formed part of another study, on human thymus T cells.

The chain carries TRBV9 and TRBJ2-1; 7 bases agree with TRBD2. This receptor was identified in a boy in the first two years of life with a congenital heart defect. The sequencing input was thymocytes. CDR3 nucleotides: TGTGCCAGCAGCGTAGGGACTAGTAGAGACAATGAGCAGTTCTTC. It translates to CASSVGTSRDNEQFF.